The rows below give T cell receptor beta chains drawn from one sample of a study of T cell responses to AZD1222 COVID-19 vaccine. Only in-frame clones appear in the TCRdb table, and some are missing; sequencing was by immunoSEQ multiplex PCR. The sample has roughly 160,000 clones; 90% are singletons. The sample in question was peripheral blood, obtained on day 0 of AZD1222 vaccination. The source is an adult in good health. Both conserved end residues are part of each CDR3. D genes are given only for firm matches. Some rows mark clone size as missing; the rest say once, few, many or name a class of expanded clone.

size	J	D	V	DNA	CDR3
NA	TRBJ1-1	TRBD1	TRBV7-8	TGTGCCAGCAGCTTCCAGGGGGCGATAGCTGGGGGAACTGAAGCTTTCTTT	CASSFQGAIAGGTEAFF
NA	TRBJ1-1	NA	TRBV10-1	TGCGCCAGCATGGACGGGGCTGAAGCTTTCTTT	CASMDGAEAFF
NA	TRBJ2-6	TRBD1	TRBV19	TGTGCCAGTAGGAAGCTATGGACAGGAAGCTCTGGGGCCAACGTCCTGACTTTC	CASRKLWTGSSGANVLTF
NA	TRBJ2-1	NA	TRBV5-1	TGCGCCAGCAGCTTGTGGGCCGGAGGGAATGAGCAGTTCTTC	CASSLWAGGNEQFF
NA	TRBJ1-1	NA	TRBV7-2	TGTGCCAGCAGCTTATTCCGGACAGCTTTTTTGAACACTGAAGCTTTCTTT	CASSLFRTAFLNTEAFF
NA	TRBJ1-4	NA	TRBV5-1	TGCGCCAGCAGCTTGTCGCGTTCAACTAATGAAAAACTGTTTTTT	CASSLSRSTNEKLFF
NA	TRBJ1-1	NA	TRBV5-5	TGTGCCAGCAGCTTGGTACAGAGGGCGGACACTGAAGCTTTCTTT	CASSLVQRADTEAFF
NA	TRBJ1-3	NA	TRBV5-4	TGTGCCAGCAGCTTGGCCGGATCAGGCTTGCCCGACTCTGGAAACACCATATATTTT	CASSLAGSGLPDSGNTIYF
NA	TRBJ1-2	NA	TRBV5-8	TGTGCCAGCAGCTTGGACGGACATAATTCCTATGGCTACACCTTC	CASSLDGHNSYGYTF
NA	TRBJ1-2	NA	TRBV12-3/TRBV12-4	TGTGCCAGCACCAGAGGGCAGGGACTCCCCACCTTC	CASTRGQGLPTF
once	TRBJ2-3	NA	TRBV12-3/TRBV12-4	TGTGCCAGCAGGGTTTTCCCAGATACGCAGTATTTT	CASRVFPDTQYF
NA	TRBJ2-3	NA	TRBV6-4	TGTGCCAGCAGTGACTACAGAACAGATACGCAGTATTTT	CASSDYRTDTQYF
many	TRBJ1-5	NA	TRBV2	TGTGCCAGCAGTGTACAGAGAAATAGCAATCAGCCCCAGCATTTT	CASSVQRNSNQPQHF
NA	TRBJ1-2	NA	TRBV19	TGTGCCAGTAGTATAGGAGACTATGGCTACACCTTC	CASSIGDYGYTF
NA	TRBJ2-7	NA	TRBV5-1	TGCGCCAGCAGCAGCCCCCGGGAGCTGGGCGAGCAGTACTTC	CASSSPRELGEQYF
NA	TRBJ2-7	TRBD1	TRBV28	TGTGCCAGCAGGGGGGACAGTACCTACGAGCAGTACTTC	CASRGDSTYEQYF
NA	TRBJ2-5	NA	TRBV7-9	TGTGCCAGCGCGAGCGCGGCCGGTCAAGAGACCCAGTACTTC	CASASAAGQETQYF
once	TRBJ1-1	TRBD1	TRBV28	TGTGCCAGCAGTCGAACCCTGGGACAGCCAGAAGCTTTCTTT	CASSRTLGQPEAFF
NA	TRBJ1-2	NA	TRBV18	TGTGCCAGCTCACCCCGGTTCACCCAATCATCTGGCTACACCTTC	CASSPRFTQSSGYTF
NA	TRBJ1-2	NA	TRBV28	TGTGCCAGCAGCCATCCCGGGCTTAATGGCTACACCTTC	CASSHPGLNGYTF
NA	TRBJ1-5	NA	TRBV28	TGTGCCAGCACCCTAGTCTCCAGGGATCAGCCCCAGCATTTT	CASTLVSRDQPQHF
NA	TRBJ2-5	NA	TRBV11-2	TGTGCCAGCAGCCCTAACATCGAGACCCAGTACTTC	CASSPNIETQYF
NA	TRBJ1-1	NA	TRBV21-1	TGTGCCAGCAGCGCAAAGACAGGGGGGAACACTGAAGCTTTCTTT	CASSAKTGGNTEAFF
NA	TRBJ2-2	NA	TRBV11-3	TGTGCCAGCAGCTCAAACACCGGGGAGCTGTTTTTT	CASSSNTGELFF
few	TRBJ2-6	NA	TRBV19	TGTGCCAGTAGTGTTCAGGAGGACGGGGCCAACGTCCTGACTTTC	CASSVQEDGANVLTF
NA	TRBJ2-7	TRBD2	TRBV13	TGTGCCAGCAGCTTACAAGCGGGGGCCTACGAGCAGTACTTC	CASSLQAGAYEQYF
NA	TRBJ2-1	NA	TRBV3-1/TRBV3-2	TGTGCCAGCAGCCTTGGCGGGAAAGAGCAGTTCTTC	CASSLGGKEQFF
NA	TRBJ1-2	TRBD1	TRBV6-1	TGTGCCAGCAGTGACAGGGGGGAATACTATGGCTACACCTTC	CASSDRGEYYGYTF
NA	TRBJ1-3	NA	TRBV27	TGTGCCAGCAGCGGTACAGATGGAAACACCATATATTTT	CASSGTDGNTIYF
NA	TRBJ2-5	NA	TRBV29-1	TGCAGCGCCTGGACGTTAGAGACCCAGTACTTC	CSAWTLETQYF
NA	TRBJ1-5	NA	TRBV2	TGTGCCAGCACGGGGGGAAATCAGCCCCAGCATTTT	CASTGGNQPQHF
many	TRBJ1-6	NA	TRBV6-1	TGTGCCAGCAGTGAAGCCGGGGGAAATTCACCCCTCCACTTT	CASSEAGGNSPLHF
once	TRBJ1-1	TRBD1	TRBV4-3	TGCGCCAGCAGCCAAGGCACAGGGGGCGCGAACACTGAAGCTTTCTTT	CASSQGTGGANTEAFF
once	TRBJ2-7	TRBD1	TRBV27	TGTGCCAGCAGTCTTAAACAGGGGAGAGAGCAGTACTTC	CASSLKQGREQYF
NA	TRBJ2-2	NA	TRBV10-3	TGTGCCATCAGTGAGTCGAGCGGCGGGGAGCTGTTTTTT	CAISESSGGELFF
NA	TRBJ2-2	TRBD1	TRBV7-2	TGTGCCAGCATCCTTTACAGGGGGACCGGGGAGCTGTTTTTT	CASILYRGTGELFF
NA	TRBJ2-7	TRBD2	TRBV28	TGTGCCAGCAGTTTTAGCGGGGGTCAATCCTACGAGCAGTACTTC	CASSFSGGQSYEQYF
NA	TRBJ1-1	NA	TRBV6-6	TGTGCCAGCAGTTACCCGGGACGAGCTACAGCAACTGAAGCTTTCTTT	CASSYPGRATATEAFF
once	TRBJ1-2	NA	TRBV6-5	TGTGCCAGCAGCCAAGACAGTAACTATGGCTACACCTTC	CASSQDSNYGYTF
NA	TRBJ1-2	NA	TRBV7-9	TGTGCCAGCAGCCAGGGTCTTGGAGGCTACACCTTC	CASSQGLGGYTF
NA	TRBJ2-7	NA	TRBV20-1	TGCAGTGCTAGTAGTCTCAGAGGCCCGGCGTACGAGCAGTACTTC	CSASSLRGPAYEQYF
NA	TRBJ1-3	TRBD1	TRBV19	TGTGCCAGTAGACGCGGACAGGGAGACACTGGAAACACCATATATTTT	CASRRGQGDTGNTIYF
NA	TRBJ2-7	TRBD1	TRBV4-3	TGCGCCAGCAGCCAAGATCTGGGGACAGGGGTCAGGTACGAGCAGTACTTC	CASSQDLGTGVRYEQYF
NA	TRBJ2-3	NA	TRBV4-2	TGTGCCAGCAGCCGCAGAGTGGGGGGCCTAGATACGCAGTATTTT	CASSRRVGGLDTQYF
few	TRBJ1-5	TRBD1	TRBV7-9	TGTGCCAGCAGCTTCGGACAGGGTATTCAGCCCCAGCATTTT	CASSFGQGIQPQHF
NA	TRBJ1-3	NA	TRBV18	TGTGCCAGCTCAACGGACGGGAACTCTGGAAACACCATATATTTT	CASSTDGNSGNTIYF